These T cell receptor beta chains were read from a single sample in a study of cytomegalovirus exposure and HLA in healthy donors. Libraries were prepared by immunoSEQ multiplex PCR; TCRdb keeps only in-frame clonotypes and omits some of them. This table holds fewer than 250,000 clones, approximately 77% found once. The sample was PBMCs. The receptors were gathered from a man between 35 and 55 years old in good health and CMV-seropositive. Each CDR3 is given with its conserved first and last residue. A D gene is named only where the DNA matches it firmly. Not all rows give a size; the values are once, few, many and, for expanded clones, a class.

v_gene	j_gene	abundance	d_gene	CDR3aa	CDR3nt
TRBV5-1	TRBJ2-3	NA	TRBD2	CASSSLAGVTDTQYF	TGCGCCAGCAGCTCCCTAGCGGGGGTGACAGATACGCAGTATTTT
TRBV6-5	TRBJ1-4	NA	NA	CASSYVGRGGEKLFF	TGTGCCAGCAGTTACGTGGGTAGGGGAGGTGAAAAACTGTTTTTT
TRBV2	TRBJ2-5	NA	TRBD1	CASLRGPGETQYF	TGTGCCAGCCTCAGGGGGCCCGGAGAGACCCAGTACTTC
TRBV7-9	TRBJ1-3	NA	NA	CASSLETGVWNTIYF	TGTGCCAGCAGCTTAGAGACAGGCGTTTGGAACACCATATATTTT
TRBV5-1	TRBJ2-7	NA	NA	CASSLQATYEQYF	TGCGCCAGCAGCTTACAGGCTACCTACGAGCAGTACTTC
TRBV5-1	TRBJ1-1	once	NA	CASSLPAMNTEAFF	TGCGCCAGCAGCTTGCCTGCGATGAACACTGAAGCTTTCTTT
TRBV9	TRBJ2-3	NA	TRBD1	CASSRVTGLSTDTQYF	TGTGCCAGCAGCCGAGTGACAGGGCTTAGCACAGATACGCAGTATTTT
TRBV5-4	TRBJ1-1	NA	TRBD1	CASSPTGARATEAFF	TGTGCCAGCAGTCCTACAGGGGCCCGAGCAACTGAAGCTTTCTTT
TRBV28	TRBJ2-7	NA	NA	CASGRGEQYF	TGTGCCAGCGGCCGTGGCGAGCAGTACTTC
TRBV10-1	TRBJ1-2	NA	TRBD1	CASGLRDRGAEGYGYTF	TGCGCCAGCGGCCTCCGGGACAGGGGGGCCGAGGGCTATGGCTACACCTTC
TRBV18	TRBJ2-3	NA	TRBD1	CASSLGQGAPDTQYF	TGTGCCAGCTCACTAGGACAGGGGGCGCCAGATACGCAGTATTTT
TRBV19	TRBJ2-3	NA	TRBD2	CASSIRGVPGGARTDTQYF	TGTGCCAGTAGTATCCGAGGAGTCCCCGGGGGGGCCCGCACAGATACGCAGTATTTT
TRBV28	TRBJ2-1	NA	NA	CASSIPGNVQFF	TGTGCCAGCAGTATCCCAGGGAATGTGCAGTTCTTC
TRBV11-2	TRBJ2-5	NA	TRBD2	CASRGGQETQYF	TGTGCCAGCCGGGGGGGACAAGAGACCCAGTACTTC
TRBV6-5	TRBJ2-7	NA	NA	CASSYLGRVDEQYF	TGTGCCAGCAGTTATCTCGGCAGGGTGGACGAGCAGTACTTC
TRBV7-9	TRBJ2-7	NA	TRBD2	CASSRSSGRKNSEQYF	TGTGCCAGCAGCAGGTCTAGCGGGAGAAAAAACTCCGAGCAGTACTTC
TRBV28	TRBJ2-1	NA	NA	CASSFGARGTNNEQFF	TGTGCCAGCAGTTTTGGGGCGAGGGGGACGAACAATGAGCAGTTCTTC
TRBV7-6	TRBJ2-5	NA	NA	CASSPDQETQYF	TGTGCCAGCAGCCCAGATCAAGAGACCCAGTACTTC
TRBV28	TRBJ1-5	few	TRBD1	CASRTGSQPQHF	TGTGCCAGCCGGACAGGGAGTCAGCCCCAGCATTTT
TRBV7-8	TRBJ2-7	NA	NA	CASSSPGGQYYEQYF	TGTGCCAGCAGCTCCCCCGGGGGGCAATACTACGAGCAGTACTTC
TRBV27	TRBJ1-1	once	NA	CASSFPYRVNTEAFF	TGTGCCAGCAGTTTCCCCTACAGGGTGAACACTGAAGCTTTCTTT
TRBV4-3	TRBJ2-3	few	NA	CASSQARGGTDTQYF	TGCGCCAGCAGCCAAGCTAGAGGAGGGACAGATACGCAGTATTTT
TRBV9	TRBJ1-2	few	TRBD1	CASSQWRGGPYYGYTF	TGTGCCAGCAGCCAATGGCGAGGGGGCCCTTACTATGGCTACACCTTC
TRBV28	TRBJ1-4	NA	TRBD1	CASSPGQEMNEKLFF	TGTGCCAGCAGTCCCGGACAGGAGATGAATGAAAAACTGTTTTTT
TRBV19	TRBJ2-7	NA	TRBD1	CASSPSTGVYEQYF	TGTGCCAGTAGTCCCTCCACAGGGGTATACGAGCAGTACTTC
TRBV11-2	TRBJ2-1	NA	NA	CASRSFNEQFF	TGTGCCAGCAGGTCCTTCAATGAGCAGTTCTTC
TRBV19	TRBJ1-3	NA	NA	CASRSLANSGNTIYF	TGTGCCAGTAGATCTCTAGCCAACTCTGGAAACACCATATATTTT
TRBV27	TRBJ1-4	NA	NA	CASSFRGIANEKLFF	TGTGCCAGCAGTTTTAGGGGTATTGCTAATGAAAAACTGTTTTTT
TRBV28	TRBJ2-7	NA	NA	CASSLYDRSPHEQYF	TGTGCCAGCAGTTTATACGACAGAAGTCCCCACGAGCAGTACTTC
TRBV29-1	TRBJ1-2	NA	NA	CSVERRDYGYTF	TGCAGCGTTGAACGCCGGGACTATGGCTACACCTTC
TRBV10-3	TRBJ2-2	NA	NA	CAIRTTSLGELFF	TGTGCCATCAGAACAACTAGTCTCGGGGAGCTGTTTTTT
TRBV5-1	TRBJ2-5	NA	NA	CASSLRSGAGETQYF	TGTGCCAGCAGCTTGCGTTCAGGGGCAGGAGAGACCCAGTACTTC
TRBV27	TRBJ2-7	NA	TRBD1	CASSPRDRVNEQYF	TGTGCCAGCAGTCCCCGGGACAGGGTTAACGAGCAGTACTTC
TRBV6-1	TRBJ1-4	NA	TRBD1	CASSPGQVVNEKLFF	TGTGCCAGCAGTCCGGGACAGGTAGTTAATGAAAAACTGTTTTTT
TRBV2	TRBJ1-5	NA	NA	CASVLLAGTNQPQHF	TGTGCCAGTGTATTGCTTGCAGGAACAAATCAGCCCCAGCATTTT
TRBV6-6	TRBJ2-7	NA	TRBD1	CASCMGQGAYEQYF	TGTGCCAGCTGCATGGGACAGGGTGCCTACGAGCAGTACTTC
TRBV4-2	TRBJ2-1	NA	TRBD2	CASSQRLAVDNEQFF	TGTGCCAGCAGCCAAAGGCTAGCGGTCGACAATGAGCAGTTCTTC
TRBV25-1	TRBJ1-4	once	TRBD1	CASSAVRGQGLTNEKLFF	TGTGCCAGCAGTGCCGTCCGAGGACAGGGCCTAACTAATGAAAAACTGTTTTTT
TRBV30	TRBJ2-5	NA	TRBD1	CALTDRQETQYF	TGTGCCTTGACGGACAGGCAAGAGACCCAGTACTTC
TRBV12-5	TRBJ2-1	NA	NA	CASAEADEQFF	TGTGCTAGCGCAGAGGCTGATGAGCAGTTCTTC
TRBV4-1	TRBJ1-2	NA	TRBD1	CASSQGQGVRYGYTF	TGCGCCAGCAGCCAAGGACAGGGGGTTAGGTATGGCTACACCTTC
TRBV18	TRBJ1-3	NA	NA	CASSPSAPYGNTIYF	TGTGCCAGCTCACCTTCTGCGCCCTACGGAAACACCATATATTTT
TRBV5-4	TRBJ1-1	NA	TRBD1	CASSRGRQGFNTEAFF	TGTGCCAGCAGCCGGGGGCGACAGGGCTTTAACACTGAAGCTTTCTTT
TRBV6-1	TRBJ2-2	few	NA	CASLIAGELFF	TGTGCCAGCCTAATTGCCGGGGAGCTGTTTTTT
TRBV4-2	TRBJ2-3	NA	TRBD2	CASSRPGASGGARSTDTQYF	TGTGCCAGCAGCCGCCCAGGGGCTAGCGGGGGGGCGAGGAGCACAGATACGCAGTATTTT
TRBV25-1	TRBJ1-2	NA	NA	CASSGTVYGYTF	TGTGCCAGCAGTGGGACAGTCTATGGCTACACCTTC
TRBV30	TRBJ1-4	NA	TRBD1	CAGQGEGEKLFF	TGTGCCGGACAGGGCGAGGGGGAAAAACTGTTTTTT
TRBV7-2	TRBJ1-1	NA	NA	CASSLGPGRAEAFF	TGTGCCAGCAGCTTAGGGCCGGGCAGGGCTGAAGCTTTCTTT
TRBV27	TRBJ2-7	NA	TRBD1	CASSPWTGIYEQYF	TGTGCCAGCAGTCCCTGGACAGGGATCTACGAGCAGTACTTC
TRBV5-6	TRBJ1-1	NA	TRBD1	CASSPRQGVFKNTEAFF	TGTGCCAGCAGCCCCCGACAGGGGGTCTTCAAGAACACTGAAGCTTTCTTT
TRBV18	TRBJ2-5	NA	TRBD2	CASSQGLAAVETQYF	TGTGCCAGCTCACAGGGACTAGCGGCGGTAGAGACCCAGTACTTC
TRBV6-4	TRBJ2-6	NA	NA	CASSLDGRPSGANVLTF	TGTGCCAGCAGCCTCGATGGGAGGCCCTCTGGGGCCAACGTCCTGACTTTC
TRBV7-9	TRBJ1-6	NA	NA	CASSLAPGNSPLHF	TGTGCCAGCAGCTTAGCGCCGGGGAATTCACCCCTCCACTTT